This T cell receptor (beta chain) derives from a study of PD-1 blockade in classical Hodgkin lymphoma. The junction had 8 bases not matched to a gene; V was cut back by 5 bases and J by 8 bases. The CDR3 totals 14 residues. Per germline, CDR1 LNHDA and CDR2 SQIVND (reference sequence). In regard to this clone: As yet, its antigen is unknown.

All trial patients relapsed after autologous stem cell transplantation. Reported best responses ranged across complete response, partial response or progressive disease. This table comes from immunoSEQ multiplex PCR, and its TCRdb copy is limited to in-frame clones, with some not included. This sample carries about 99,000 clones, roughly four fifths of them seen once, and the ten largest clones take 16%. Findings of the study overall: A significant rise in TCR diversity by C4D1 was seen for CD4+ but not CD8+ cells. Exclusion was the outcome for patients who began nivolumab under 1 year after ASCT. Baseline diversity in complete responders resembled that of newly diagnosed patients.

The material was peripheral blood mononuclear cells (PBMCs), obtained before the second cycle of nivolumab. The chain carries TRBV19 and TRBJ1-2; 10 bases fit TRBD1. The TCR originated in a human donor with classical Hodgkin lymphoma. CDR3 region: CASSSRQGASGYTF. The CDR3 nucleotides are TGTGCCAGTAGTTCAAGACAGGGGGCTTCAGGCTACACCTTC. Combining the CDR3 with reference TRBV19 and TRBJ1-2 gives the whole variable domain DGGITQSPKYLFRKEGQNVTLSCEQNLNHDAMYWYRQDPGQGLRLIYYSQIVNDFQKGDIAEGYSVSREKKESFPLTVTSAQKNPTAFYLCASSSRQGASGYTFGSGTRLTVV.